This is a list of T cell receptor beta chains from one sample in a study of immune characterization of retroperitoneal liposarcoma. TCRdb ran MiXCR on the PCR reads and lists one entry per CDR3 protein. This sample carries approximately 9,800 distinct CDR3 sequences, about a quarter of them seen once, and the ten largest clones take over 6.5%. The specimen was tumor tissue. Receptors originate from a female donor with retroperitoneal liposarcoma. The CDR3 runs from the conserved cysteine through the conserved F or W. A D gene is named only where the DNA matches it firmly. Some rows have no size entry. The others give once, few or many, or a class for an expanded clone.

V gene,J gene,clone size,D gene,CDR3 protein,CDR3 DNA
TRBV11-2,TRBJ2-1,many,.,CASSLGGTFNNEQFF,TGTGCCAGCAGCTTAGGCGGGACTTTTAACAATGAGCAGTTCTTC
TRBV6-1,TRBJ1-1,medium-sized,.,CASTSRGMPGEEAFF,TGTGCCAGCACCTCGAGGGGCATGCCAGGGGAGGAAGCTTTCTTT
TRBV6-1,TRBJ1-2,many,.,CASSEIRGDGYTF,TGTGCCAGCAGTGAAATTCGAGGGGATGGCTACACCTTC
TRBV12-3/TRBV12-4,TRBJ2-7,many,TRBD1,CASSYGTGSYEQYF,TGTGCCAGCAGTTATGGGACAGGCTCCTACGAGCAGTACTTC
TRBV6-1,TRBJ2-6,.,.,CASSPGANVLTF,TGTGCCAGCAGCCCTGGGGCCAACGTCCTGACTTTC
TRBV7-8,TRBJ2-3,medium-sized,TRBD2,CASSSRLAETSTDTQYF,TGTGCCAGCAGCTCCCGACTAGCGGAAACTAGCACAGATACGCAGTATTTT
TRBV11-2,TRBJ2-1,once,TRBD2,CASSLRGLAGGQETQFF,TGTGCCAGCAGCTTACGGGGACTAGCGGGGGGGCAAGAGACCCAGTTCTTC
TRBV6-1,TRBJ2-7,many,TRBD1,CASSGPGQGYYEQYF,TGTGCCAGCAGTGGACCGGGACAGGGATACTACGAGCAGTACTTC
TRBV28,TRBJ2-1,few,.,CASSIQYAKNIQFF,TGTGCCAGCAGTATACAGTATGCCAAAAACATTCAGTTCTTC
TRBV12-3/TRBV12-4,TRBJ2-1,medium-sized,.,CASSLANPGEQFF,TGTGCCAGCAGTTTAGCCAATCCAGGCGAGCAGTTCTTC
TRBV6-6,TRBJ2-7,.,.,CASSHTYEQYF,TGTGCCAGCAGTCACACCTACGAGCAGTACTTC
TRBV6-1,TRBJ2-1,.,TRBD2,CASSEGLAGTYSYNEQFF,TGTGCCAGCAGTGAGGGACTAGCGGGGACTTACTCCTACAATGAGCAGTTCTTC
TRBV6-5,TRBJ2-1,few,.,CASSYSGPLDEQFF,TGTGCCAGCAGTTACTCGGGGCCCCTGGACGAGCAGTTCTTC
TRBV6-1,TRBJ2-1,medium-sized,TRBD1,CASTKTGQQETQFF,TGTGCCAGCACTAAGACGGGACAGCAAGAGACCCAGTTCTTC
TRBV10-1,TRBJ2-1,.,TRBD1,CASSPLPGQGAENEQFF,TGCGCCAGCAGTCCCCTACCGGGACAGGGGGCAGAGAATGAGCAGTTCTTC
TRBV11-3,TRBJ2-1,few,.,CASSLTYQETQFF,TGTGCCAGCAGCTTAACCTACCAAGAGACCCAGTTCTTC
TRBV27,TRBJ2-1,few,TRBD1,CASSLSKGAEETQFF,TGTGCCAGCAGTTTATCGAAGGGGGCTGAGGAGACCCAGTTCTTC
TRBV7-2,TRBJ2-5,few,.,CASSHDLIQETQYF,TGTGCCAGCAGTCACGACCTGATCCAAGAGACCCAGTACTTC
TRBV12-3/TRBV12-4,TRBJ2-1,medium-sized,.,CASTPRDRNEQFF,TGTGCCAGCACTCCCCGCGACCGGAATGAGCAGTTCTTC
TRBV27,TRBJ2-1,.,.,CASSLSYREETQFF,TGTGCCAGCAGTTTATCGTACAGAGAAGAGACCCAGTTCTTC
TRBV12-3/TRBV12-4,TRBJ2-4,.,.,CASSPTGSSYNEQYF,TGTGCCAGCAGTCCGACGGGGAGCTCCTACAATGAGCAGTACTTC
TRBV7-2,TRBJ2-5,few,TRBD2,CASSSAGGGHQETQYF,TGTGCCAGCAGTTCGGCCGGCGGGGGGCATCAAGAGACCCAGTACTTC
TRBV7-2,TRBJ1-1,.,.,CASSLNIRTANTEAFF,TGTGCCAGCAGCTTAAATATTAGGACGGCGAACACTGAAGCTTTCTTT
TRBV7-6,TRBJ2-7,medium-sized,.,CASSTKPNYEQYF,TGTGCCAGCAGCACAAAACCAAACTACGAGCAGTACTTC
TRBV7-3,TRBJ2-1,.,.,CATKSQSAEDTQFF,TGTGCCACCAAAAGCCAGTCCGCAGAGGATACGCAGTTCTTC
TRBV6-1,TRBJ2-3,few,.,CASSSRLSTDTQYF,TGTGCCAGCAGTTCAAGACTCAGCACAGATACGCAGTATTTT
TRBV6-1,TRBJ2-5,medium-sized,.,CASSEVRGDEQYF,TGTGCCAGCAGTGAAGTCAGAGGGGATGAGCAGTACTTC
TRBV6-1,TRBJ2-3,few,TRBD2,CASSTTGTSVGTQYF,TGTGCCAGCAGTACTACCGGGACTAGCGTTGGGACGCAGTATTTT
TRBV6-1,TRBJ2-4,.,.,CASSEGGPLKNIQYF,TGTGCCAGCAGTGAAGGGGGACCGTTGAAAAACATTCAGTACTTC
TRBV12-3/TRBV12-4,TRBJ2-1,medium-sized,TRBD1,CASSQGARNEQFF,TGTGCCAGCAGCCAGGGGGCGCGCAACGAGCAGTTCTTC
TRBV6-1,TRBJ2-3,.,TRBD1,CASKTGGEIRFSDTLYF,TGTGCCAGCAAGACAGGGGGCGAGATCCGGTTTTCAGATACGCTGTATTTT
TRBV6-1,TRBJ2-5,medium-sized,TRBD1,CASTKTGQQETQYF,TGTGCCAGCACTAAGACGGGACAGCAAGAGACCCAGTACTTC
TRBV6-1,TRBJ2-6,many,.,CASSGRALGANVLTF,TGTGCCAGCAGTGGAAGGGCGCTGGGGGCCAACGTCCTGACTTTC
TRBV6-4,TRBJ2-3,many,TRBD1,CASSGTGGTDTQYF,TGTGCCAGCAGTGGGACAGGGGGCACAGATACGCAGTATTTT
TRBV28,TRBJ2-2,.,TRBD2,CASRISGGLNTGELFF,TGTGCCAGCAGGATAAGCGGGGGGTTGAACACCGGGGAGCTGTTTTTT
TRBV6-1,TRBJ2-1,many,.,CASSDLREQFF,TGTGCCAGCAGTGACCTGCGCGAGCAGTTCTTC
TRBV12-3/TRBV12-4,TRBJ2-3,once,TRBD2,CASRDGLADTQYF,TGTGCCAGCAGAGACGGACTAGCAGATACGCAGTATTTT
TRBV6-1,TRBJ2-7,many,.,CASFASAGSEQYF,TGTGCCAGCTTCGCATCCGCCGGCAGTGAGCAGTACTTC
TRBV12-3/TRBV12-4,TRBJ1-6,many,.,CASRGTYNSPLHF,TGTGCCAGCAGAGGCACCTATAATTCACCCCTCCACTTT
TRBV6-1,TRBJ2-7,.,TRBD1,CASTSDRSTYEQYF,TGTGCCAGCACCTCGGACAGGTCTACCTACGAGCAGTACTTC
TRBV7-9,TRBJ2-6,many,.,CASADLHSGANVLTF,TGTGCCAGCGCAGATCTGCACTCTGGGGCCAACGTCCTGACTTTC
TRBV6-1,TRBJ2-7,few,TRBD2,CASSPVGGSAYEQYF,TGTGCCAGCAGCCCCGTCGGGGGGTCTGCGTACGAGCAGTACTTC
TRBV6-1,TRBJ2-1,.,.,CASNRQVYSSYNEQFF,TGTGCCAGCAACCGACAGGTCTACAGCTCCTACAATGAGCAGTTCTTC